The T cell receptor (beta chain) under discussion was sequenced for a study of cytomegalovirus exposure and HLA in healthy donors. Study-wide background: Clustering assigned about four fifths of the approximately 400 genotyped donors to the Caucasian-associated ancestry cluster. Findings and caveats of the study: Some segments of the V type, notably TRBV6-2 and TRBV6-3, were excluded as indistinguishable.

A word on this clone: The antigen is undetermined.

The PCR was carried out with 60 Vbeta primers and 13 Jbeta primers. Per the study methods: The authors later counted roughly 76 million unique TCR beta chains, about 11 million of them shared. Method: immunoSEQ multiplex PCR; TCRdb's copy keeps in-frame clones and lacks some. The DNA gave D and trimming, while V, J and clone size come from that table. The sample consists of some 200,000 clones, about 75% of them appearing once. The CDR3 is made up of 16 amino acids. V lost 4 bases to trimming and J lost 3 bases; unmatched junction nucleotides: 5. Looked up from germline, CDR1 is SGHDT and CDR2 is YYEEEE.

The origin of this receptor is a man younger than 35 in good health and CMV-seronegative. The sequenced sample consisted of PBMCs. The chain uses TRBV5-6 and TRBJ2-1; 12 nucleotides match TRBD2. CDR3 sequence reads: CASSQLAGGIYNEQFF. The CDR3 nucleotides are TGTGCCAGCAGCCAACTAGCGGGAGGAATCTACAATGAGCAGTTCTTC.